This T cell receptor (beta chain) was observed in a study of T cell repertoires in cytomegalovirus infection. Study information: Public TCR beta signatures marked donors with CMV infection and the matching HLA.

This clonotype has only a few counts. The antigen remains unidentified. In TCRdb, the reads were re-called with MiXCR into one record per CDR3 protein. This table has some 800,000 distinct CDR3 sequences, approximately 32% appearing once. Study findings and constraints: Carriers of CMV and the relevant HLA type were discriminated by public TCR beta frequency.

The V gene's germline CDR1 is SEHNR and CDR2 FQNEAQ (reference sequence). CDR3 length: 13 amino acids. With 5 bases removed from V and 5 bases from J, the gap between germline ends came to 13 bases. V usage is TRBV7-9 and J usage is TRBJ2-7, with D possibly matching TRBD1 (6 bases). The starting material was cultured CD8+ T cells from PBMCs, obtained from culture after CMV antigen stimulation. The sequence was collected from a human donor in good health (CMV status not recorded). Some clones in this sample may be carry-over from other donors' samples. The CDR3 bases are TGTGCCAGCAGCATGCCAGGGGACCACGAGCAGTACGTC. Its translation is CASSMPGDHEQYV.